These T cell receptor beta chains were read from a single sample in a study of T cells after yellow fever vaccination. TCRdb independently ran MiXCR on the 5' RACE reads; one entry per CDR3 protein. The data show more than 55,000 distinct CDR3 sequences, less than 8.5% seen once. The material sequenced was CD8+ T cells sorted from PBMCs, taken 15 days after the yellow fever booster vaccination. Source of these receptors: a man under 40 who received the YFV17D yellow fever vaccine. CDR3s include the opening cysteine and the closing phenylalanine or tryptophan. D genes are given only for firm matches. The size field is filled for only some rows; it gives once, few, many or a size class.

cdr3_length | j_call | d_call | v_call | clone_size | cdr3_nt | cdr3_aa
15 | TRBJ2-1 | TRBD2 | TRBV12-3/TRBV12-4 | many | TGTGCCAGCAGTCCTAGCGGGAGTTTTTACAATGAGCAGTTCTTC | CASSPSGSFYNEQFF
15 | TRBJ2-3 | TRBD2 | TRBV6-5 | many | TGTGCCAGCAGTTATGTAGCGGGAGACACAGATACGCAGTATTTT | CASSYVAGDTDTQYF
14 | TRBJ2-7 | . | TRBV6-4 | many | TGTGCCAGCAGTGCTCGACTAGTTGTCTACGAGCAGTACTTC | CASSARLVVYEQYF
13 | TRBJ2-1 | TRBD1 | TRBV6-2/TRBV6-3 | many | TGTGCCAGCACATGGGACAGATACAATGAGCAGTTCTTC | CASTWDRYNEQFF
14 | TRBJ2-6 | . | TRBV20-1 | many | TGCAGTGCTAGAGACAGCTCTGGGGCCAACGTCCTGACTTTC | CSARDSSGANVLTF
16 | TRBJ2-3 | TRBD2 | TRBV28 | . | TGTGCCAGCAGTTTACTAGCGGGAGAGAGCACAGATACGCAGTATTTT | CASSLLAGESTDTQYF
14 | TRBJ2-7 | TRBD2 | TRBV7-9 | many | TGTGCCAGCAGCGGCGGTTCTAGCGGTTACGAGCAGTACTTC | CASSGGSSGYEQYF
12 | TRBJ2-1 | TRBD1 | TRBV20-1 | many | TGCAGTGCTAGAGTACAGGGGGCTGAGCAGTTCTTC | CSARVQGAEQFF
13 | TRBJ2-1 | . | TRBV11-3 | many | TGTGCCAGCAGCTTAGATTATAGCAATGAGCAGTTCTTC | CASSLDYSNEQFF
15 | TRBJ1-5 | TRBD1 | TRBV4-1 | many | TGCGCCAGCAGCCAAGACAGGGGGGTAGAACAGCCCCAGCATTTT | CASSQDRGVEQPQHF
15 | TRBJ2-2 | TRBD2 | TRBV6-2/TRBV6-3 | few | TGTGCCAGCCAGCGGGAGTGGGGTCTCACCGGGGAGCTGTTTTTT | CASQREWGLTGELFF
16 | TRBJ2-7 | . | TRBV7-9 | many | TGTGCCAGCAGCTTAGGAGGGGAGAAAACCGGCTACGAGCAGTACTTC | CASSLGGEKTGYEQYF
16 | TRBJ2-1 | . | TRBV19 | . | TGTGCCAGTAGTATAGATCCAGTGAGCTCCTACAATGAGCAGTTCTTC | CASSIDPVSSYNEQFF
14 | TRBJ2-7 | . | TRBV7-2 | many | TGTGCCAGCAGCCACCGGGACTTGGGGTACGAGCAGTACTTC | CASSHRDLGYEQYF
16 | TRBJ2-7 | TRBD1 | TRBV5-1 | many | TGCGCCAGCAGCACCGGACAGGGTTCCGGTAACTACGAGCAGTACTTC | CASSTGQGSGNYEQYF
10 | TRBJ2-1 | . | TRBV20-1 | many | TGCAGTGCTAGCTACGCGGAGCAGTTCTTC | CSASYAEQFF
17 | TRBJ2-3 | TRBD1 | TRBV6-2/TRBV6-3 | many | TGTGCCAGCAGTAAAACAACACCGGGACAGAGCACAGATACGCAGTATTTT | CASSKTTPGQSTDTQYF
12 | TRBJ2-1 | . | TRBV11-2 | many | TGTGCCAGCAGCTTACTGGCGGATGAGCAGTTCTTC | CASSLLADEQFF
12 | TRBJ2-2 | . | TRBV30 | few | TGTGCCTGGATAGATGACACCGGGGAGCTGTTTTTT | CAWIDDTGELFF
16 | TRBJ2-1 | TRBD2 | TRBV10-1 | many | TGCGCCAGCAGTGAGACTAGCGGGGGCCCTTTGAATGAGCAGTTCTTC | CASSETSGGPLNEQFF
17 | TRBJ2-5 | TRBD2 | TRBV25-1 | many | TGTGCCAGCAGTGAATTGGTCGGGAGGGCCCTCGGGGAGACCCAGTACTTC | CASSELVGRALGETQYF
17 | TRBJ2-7 | TRBD2 | TRBV5-1 | . | TGCGCCAGCAGCGGGGGACTAGCGGGGCTGAGCTCCTACGAGCAGTACTTC | CASSGGLAGLSSYEQYF
16 | TRBJ2-2 | . | TRBV4-3 | many | TGCGCCAGCAGCTACACGGTAGAACTAGTCCGCGGGGAGCTGTTTTTT | CASSYTVELVRGELFF
12 | TRBJ2-7 | TRBD2 | TRBV29-1 | . | TGCAGCGTTGGGGAGGGGCCCTACGAGCAGTACTTC | CSVGEGPYEQYF
13 | TRBJ2-5 | TRBD2 | TRBV20-1 | many | TGCAGTGCTAGGGGAGGGGATGAAGAGACCCAGTACTTC | CSARGGDEETQYF
14 | TRBJ1-2 | TRBD1 | TRBV20-1 | . | TGCAGTGCCGGGACAGGGGGGAACTACGGCGGCTACACCTTC | CSAGTGGNYGGYTF
14 | TRBJ1-5 | . | TRBV12-3/TRBV12-4 | many | TGTGCCAGCAGTTTAGCCGGGCTGGATCAGCCCCAGCATTTT | CASSLAGLDQPQHF
14 | TRBJ2-1 | . | TRBV7-8 | many | TGTGCCAGCAGCGACGGGACCATCGTATATGAGCAGTTCTTC | CASSDGTIVYEQFF
14 | TRBJ2-7 | TRBD1 | TRBV11-1 | many | TGTGCCAGCAGCATTCAGGGGGCAATGAACGAGCAGTACTTC | CASSIQGAMNEQYF
14 | TRBJ2-7 | . | TRBV9 | many | TGTGCCAGCAGCGTAGGGGGTGGAGGGAACGAGCAGTACTTC | CASSVGGGGNEQYF
12 | TRBJ2-7 | . | TRBV7-9 | . | TGTGCCAGCAGCCTGAACTCCTACGAGCAGTACTTC | CASSLNSYEQYF
11 | TRBJ2-7 | . | TRBV7-2 | . | TGTGCCAGCAGCTTGGGCACCGTGCACTACTTC | CASSLGTVHYF
12 | TRBJ2-7 | . | TRBV3-1 | . | TGTGCCAGCAGCCAAGATGGGTACGAGCAGTACTTC | CASSQDGYEQYF
16 | TRBJ2-3 | TRBD2 | TRBV27 | many | TGTGCCAGCGGGAACCTCGGGACTAGCGTAGCAGATACGCAGTATTTT | CASGNLGTSVADTQYF
15 | TRBJ2-1 | . | TRBV27 | many | TGTGCCAGCAGTTACCCCGGGGGCGGCTACAATGAGCAGTTCTTC | CASSYPGGGYNEQFF
14 | TRBJ2-2 | . | TRBV9 | many | TGTGCCAGCAGCGTAGGAACGAACACCGGGGAGCTGTTTTTT | CASSVGTNTGELFF
15 | TRBJ2-7 | TRBD2 | TRBV11-2 | many | TGTGCCAGCAGCCCCGGGACTAGCGTGAGCTACGAGCAGTACTTC | CASSPGTSVSYEQYF
13 | TRBJ2-7 | . | TRBV6-5 | many | TGTGCCAGCAGTTACGGAGAGCGCTACGAGCAGTACTTC | CASSYGERYEQYF
16 | TRBJ2-2 | . | TRBV20-1 | few | TGCAGTGCTAGAGGGTGGCGGGATTCGGACACCGGGGAGCTGTTTTTT | CSARGWRDSDTGELFF
14 | TRBJ2-2 | . | TRBV12-3/TRBV12-4 | many | TGTGCCAGCAGTCCTTCGGGCGGACCGGGGAAGCTGTTTTTT | CASSPSGGPGKLFF
17 | TRBJ2-5 | . | TRBV25-1 | . | TGTGCCAGCAGTGAAGGCGCCTGGGGCCCGTACCAAGAGACCCAGTACTTC | CASSEGAWGPYQETQYF
13 | TRBJ1-1 | . | TRBV29-1 | many | TGCAGCGTTTCCACAGCCCTGAACACTGAAGCTTTCTTT | CSVSTALNTEAFF
14 | TRBJ2-5 | . | TRBV5-5 | many | TGTGCCAGCAGCTTGGAGGCGGGACAAGAGACCCAGTACTTC | CASSLEAGQETQYF
10 | TRBJ2-7 | . | TRBV20-1 | many | TGCAGTGTGCAGGTTTCCGAGCAGTACTTC | CSVQVSEQYF
14 | TRBJ2-2 | TRBD1 | TRBV6-1 | many | TGTGCCAGCAGGGGACAGGGGGTAGGCGGGGAGCTGTTTTTT | CASRGQGVGGELFF